This T cell receptor beta chain was obtained from a study of T cell responses to AZD1222 COVID-19 vaccine. Findings and caveats of the study: Clonal diversity may have been underestimated, and the donors were mostly white British, with more females than males.

V dropped 3 bases and J dropped 5; count of bases not matched to a gene: 1. The germline V gene has CDR1 DFQATT and CDR2 SNEGSKA (reference sequence). The CDR3 runs to 13 residues. Repertoires were generated with immunoSEQ multiplex PCR, while TCRdb's copy carries only in-frame clones and drops some. Counted here are tens of thousands of clones, 75% to 90% occurring once; the ten biggest clones make up 30% to 40%. With respect to this clone: Its antigen is unidentified.

The sequence derives from an adult in good health. The chain links TRBV20-1 to TRBJ1-5; 10 bases map to TRBD1. The sample was peripheral blood, taken on day 0 of AZD1222 vaccination. The CDR3 sequence: CSASGQGDQPQHF. CDR3 bases: TGCAGTGCTAGTGGACAGGGGGATCAGCCCCAGCATTTT.